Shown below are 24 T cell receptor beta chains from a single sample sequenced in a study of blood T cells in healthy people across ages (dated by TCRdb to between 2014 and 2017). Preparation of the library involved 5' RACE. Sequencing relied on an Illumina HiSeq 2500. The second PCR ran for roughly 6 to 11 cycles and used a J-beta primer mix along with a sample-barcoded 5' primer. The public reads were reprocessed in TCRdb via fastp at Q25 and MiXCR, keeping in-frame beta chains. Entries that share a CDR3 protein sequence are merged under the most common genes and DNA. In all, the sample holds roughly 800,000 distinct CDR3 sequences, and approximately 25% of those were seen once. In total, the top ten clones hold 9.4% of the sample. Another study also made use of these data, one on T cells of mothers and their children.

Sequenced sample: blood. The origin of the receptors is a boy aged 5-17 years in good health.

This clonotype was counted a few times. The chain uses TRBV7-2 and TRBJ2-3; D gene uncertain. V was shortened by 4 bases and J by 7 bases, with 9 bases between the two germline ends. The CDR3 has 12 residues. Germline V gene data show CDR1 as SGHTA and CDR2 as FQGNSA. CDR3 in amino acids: CASSSTWYTQYF. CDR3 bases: TGTGCCAGCAGCTCCACGTGGTATACGCAGTATTTT.

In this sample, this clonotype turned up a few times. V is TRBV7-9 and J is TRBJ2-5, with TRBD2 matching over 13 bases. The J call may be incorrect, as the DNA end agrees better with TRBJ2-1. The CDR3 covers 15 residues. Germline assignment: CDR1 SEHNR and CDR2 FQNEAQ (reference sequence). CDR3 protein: CASTGLAGVENEQFF. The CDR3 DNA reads TGTGCCAGCACCGGACTAGCGGGAGTGGAGAATGAGCAGTTCTTC.

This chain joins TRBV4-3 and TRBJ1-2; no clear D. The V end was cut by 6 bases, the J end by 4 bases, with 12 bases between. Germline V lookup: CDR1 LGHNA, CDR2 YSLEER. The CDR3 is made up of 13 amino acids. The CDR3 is CASSRGPPYGYTF. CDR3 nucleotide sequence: TGCGCCAGCAGTCGAGGCCCTCCCTATGGCTACACCTTC.

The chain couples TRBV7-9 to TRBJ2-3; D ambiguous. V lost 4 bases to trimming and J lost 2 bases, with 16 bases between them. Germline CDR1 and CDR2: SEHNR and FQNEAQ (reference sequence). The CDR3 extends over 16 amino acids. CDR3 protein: CASSSAMTAYTDTQYF. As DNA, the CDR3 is TGTGCCAGCAGCTCCGCAATGACTGCGTACACAGATACGCAGTATTTT.

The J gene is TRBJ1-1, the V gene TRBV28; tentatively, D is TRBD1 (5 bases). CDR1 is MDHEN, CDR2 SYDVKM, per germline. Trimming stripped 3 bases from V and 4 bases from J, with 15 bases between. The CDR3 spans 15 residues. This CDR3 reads CASSFVASGTTEAFF. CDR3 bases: TGTGCCAGCAGTTTTGTCGCCTCCGGGACCACTGAAGCTTTCTTT.

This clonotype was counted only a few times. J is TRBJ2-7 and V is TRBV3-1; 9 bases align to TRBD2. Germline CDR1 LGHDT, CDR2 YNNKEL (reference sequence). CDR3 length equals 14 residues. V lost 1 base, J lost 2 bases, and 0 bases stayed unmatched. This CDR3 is CASSQGGRAYEQYF. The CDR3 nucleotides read TGTGCCAGCAGCCAAGGCGGGAGGGCCTACGAGCAGTACTTC.

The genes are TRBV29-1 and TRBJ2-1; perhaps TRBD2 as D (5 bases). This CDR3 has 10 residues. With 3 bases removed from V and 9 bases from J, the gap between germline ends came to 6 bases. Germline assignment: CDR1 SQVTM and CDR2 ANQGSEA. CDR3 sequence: CSVDEGEQFF. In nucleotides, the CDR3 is TGCAGCGTTGATGAGGGTGAGCAGTTCTTC.

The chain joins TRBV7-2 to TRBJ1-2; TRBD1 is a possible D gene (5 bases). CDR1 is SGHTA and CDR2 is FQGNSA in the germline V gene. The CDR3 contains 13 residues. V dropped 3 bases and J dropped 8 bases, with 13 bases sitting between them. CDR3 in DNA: TGTGCCAGCAGCTTTAGGATCCGGGACGGCTACACCTTC. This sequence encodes CASSFRIRDGYTF.

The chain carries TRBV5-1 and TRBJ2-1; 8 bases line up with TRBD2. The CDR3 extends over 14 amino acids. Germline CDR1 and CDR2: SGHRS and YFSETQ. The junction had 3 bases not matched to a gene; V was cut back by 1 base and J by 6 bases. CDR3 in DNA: TGCGCCAGCAGCTTGTACAGCGGGGGCAATGAGCAGTTCTTC. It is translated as CASSLYSGGNEQFF.

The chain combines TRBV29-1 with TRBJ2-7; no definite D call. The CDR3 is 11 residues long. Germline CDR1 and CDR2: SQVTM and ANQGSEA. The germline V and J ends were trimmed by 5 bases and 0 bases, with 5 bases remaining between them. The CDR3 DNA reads TGCAGCGTTTTAGTCTCCTACGAGCAGTACTTC. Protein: CSVLVSYEQYF.

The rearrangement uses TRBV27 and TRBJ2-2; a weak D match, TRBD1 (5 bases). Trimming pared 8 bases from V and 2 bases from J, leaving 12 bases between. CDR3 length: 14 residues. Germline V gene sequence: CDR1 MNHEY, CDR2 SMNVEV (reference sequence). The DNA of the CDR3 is TGTGCCAGCTGGACGACAGAAAACACCGGGGAGCTGTTTTTT. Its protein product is CASWTTENTGELFF.

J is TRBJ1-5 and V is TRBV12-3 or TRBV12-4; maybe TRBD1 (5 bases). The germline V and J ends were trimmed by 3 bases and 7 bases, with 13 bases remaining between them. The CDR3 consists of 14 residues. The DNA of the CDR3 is TGTGCCAGCAGTTTTGGGGGGAGCCTCCAGCCCCAGCATTTT. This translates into CASSFGGSLQPQHF.

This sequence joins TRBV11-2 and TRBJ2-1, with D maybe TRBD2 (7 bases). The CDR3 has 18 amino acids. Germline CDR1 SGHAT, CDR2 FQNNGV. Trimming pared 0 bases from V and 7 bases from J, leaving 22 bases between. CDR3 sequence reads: CASSLDGWGGPVGNEQFF. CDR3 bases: TGTGCCAGCAGCTTAGATGGGTGGGGGGGCCCCGTGGGGAATGAGCAGTTCTTC.

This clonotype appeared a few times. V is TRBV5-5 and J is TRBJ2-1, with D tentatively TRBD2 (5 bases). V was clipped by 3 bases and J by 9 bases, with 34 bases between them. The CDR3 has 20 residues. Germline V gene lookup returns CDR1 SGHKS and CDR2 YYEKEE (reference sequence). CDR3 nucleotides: TGTGCCAGCAGCTACCCGGACTTTACCGAAACGTCCACCGGCCTGGGTGAGCAGTTCTTC. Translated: CASSYPDFTETSTGLGEQFF.

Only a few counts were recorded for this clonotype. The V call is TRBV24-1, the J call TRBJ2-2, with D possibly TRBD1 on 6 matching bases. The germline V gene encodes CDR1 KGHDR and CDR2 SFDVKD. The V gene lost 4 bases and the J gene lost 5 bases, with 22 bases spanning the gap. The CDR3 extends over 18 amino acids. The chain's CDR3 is CATSERGTGSSRTGELFF. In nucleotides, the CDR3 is TGTGCCACCAGTGAACGGGGTACAGGGTCCTCGCGGACCGGGGAGCTGTTTTTT.

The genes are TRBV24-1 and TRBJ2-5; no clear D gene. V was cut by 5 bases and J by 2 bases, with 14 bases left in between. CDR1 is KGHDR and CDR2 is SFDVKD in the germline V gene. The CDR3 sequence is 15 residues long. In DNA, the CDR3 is TGTGCCACCAGTGCCCGTGAAGGGAAACAAGAGACCCAGTACTTC. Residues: CATSAREGKQETQYF.

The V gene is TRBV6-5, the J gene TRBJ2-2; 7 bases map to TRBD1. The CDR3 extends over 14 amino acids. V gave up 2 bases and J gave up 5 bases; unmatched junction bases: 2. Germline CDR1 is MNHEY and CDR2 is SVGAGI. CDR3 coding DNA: TGTGCCAGCAGTTACAGGGGGCGAACCGGGGAGCTGTTTTTT. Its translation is CASSYRGRTGELFF.

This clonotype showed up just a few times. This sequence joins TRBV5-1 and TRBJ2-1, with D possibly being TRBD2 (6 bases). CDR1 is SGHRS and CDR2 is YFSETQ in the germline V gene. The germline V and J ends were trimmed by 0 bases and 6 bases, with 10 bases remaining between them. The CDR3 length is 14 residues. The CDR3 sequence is CASSLEREINEQFF. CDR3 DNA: TGCGCCAGCAGCTTGGAACGGGAGATCAATGAGCAGTTCTTC.

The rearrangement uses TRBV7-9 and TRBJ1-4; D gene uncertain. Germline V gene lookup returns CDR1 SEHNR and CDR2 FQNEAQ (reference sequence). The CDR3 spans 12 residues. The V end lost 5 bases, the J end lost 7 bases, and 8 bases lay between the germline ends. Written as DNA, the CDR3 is TGTGCCAGCAGCCGAGGAGGTGAAAAACTGTTTTTT. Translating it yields CASSRGGEKLFF.

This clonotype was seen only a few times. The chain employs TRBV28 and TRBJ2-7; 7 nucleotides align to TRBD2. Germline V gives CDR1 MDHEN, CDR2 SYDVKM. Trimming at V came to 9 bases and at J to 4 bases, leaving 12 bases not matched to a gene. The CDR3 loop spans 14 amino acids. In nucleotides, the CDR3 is TGTGCCAGTGAGCCGGCGGGAGAGGTTTACGAGCAGTACTTC. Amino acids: CASEPAGEVYEQYF.

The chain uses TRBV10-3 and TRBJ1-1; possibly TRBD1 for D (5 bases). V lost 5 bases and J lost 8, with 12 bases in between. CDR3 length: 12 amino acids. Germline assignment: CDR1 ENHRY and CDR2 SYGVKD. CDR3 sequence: CAISPGPMEAFF. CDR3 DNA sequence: TGTGCCATCAGTCCAGGGCCCATGGAAGCTTTCTTT.

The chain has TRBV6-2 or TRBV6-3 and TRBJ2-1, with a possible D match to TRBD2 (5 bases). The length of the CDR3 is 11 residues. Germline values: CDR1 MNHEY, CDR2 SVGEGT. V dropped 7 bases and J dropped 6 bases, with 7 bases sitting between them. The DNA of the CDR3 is TGTGCCAGCATCGAGGGCAATGAGCAGTTCTTC. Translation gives CASIEGNEQFF.

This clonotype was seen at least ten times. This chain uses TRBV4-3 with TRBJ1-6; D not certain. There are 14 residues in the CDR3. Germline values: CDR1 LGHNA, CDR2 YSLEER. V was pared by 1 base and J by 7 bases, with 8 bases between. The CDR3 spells CASSQARGNSPLHF. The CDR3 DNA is TGCGCCAGCAGCCAAGCAAGAGGAAATTCACCCCTCCACTTT.

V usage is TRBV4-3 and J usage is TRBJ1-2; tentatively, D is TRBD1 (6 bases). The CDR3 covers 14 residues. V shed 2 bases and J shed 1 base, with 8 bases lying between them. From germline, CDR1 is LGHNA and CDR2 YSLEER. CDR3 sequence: CASSQPDSNYGYTF. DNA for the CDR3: TGCGCCAGCAGCCAACCGGACAGTAACTATGGCTACACCTTC.